The sequence of this T cell receptor (beta chain) was determined in a study of T cell responses to AZD1222 COVID-19 vaccine. With respect to this clone: The antigen is undetermined.

Overall study results and limits: Only after the peak T cell response were repertoires sampled.

Clones were read by immunoSEQ multiplex PCR, and TCRdb kept only the in-frame ones, dropping some. This sample yields roughly 98,000 clones, of which around nine tenths are seen a single time; roughly 13% belongs to the top ten. Material: peripheral blood, obtained on day 0 of AZD1222 vaccination. The source of this sequence is an adult in good health.

The CDR3 here is CASSPPGQWRDGYTF. The CDR3 DNA sequence: TGTGCCAGCAGTCCACCGGGACAGTGGAGAGATGGCTACACCTTC. The chain uses TRBV2 and TRBJ1-2; 7 bases are a match to TRBD1. There are 15 residues in the CDR3. V was clipped by 5 bases and J by 6 bases; unmatched bases: 12. The germline V gene encodes CDR1 SNHLY and CDR2 FYNNEI. Combining the CDR3 with reference TRBV2 and TRBJ1-2 gives the whole variable domain EPEVTQTPSHQVTQMGQEVILRCVPISNHLYFYWYRQILGQKVEFLVSFYNNEISEKSEIFDDQFSVERPDGSNFTLKIRSTKLEDSAMYFCASSPPGQWRDGYTFGSGTRLTVV.